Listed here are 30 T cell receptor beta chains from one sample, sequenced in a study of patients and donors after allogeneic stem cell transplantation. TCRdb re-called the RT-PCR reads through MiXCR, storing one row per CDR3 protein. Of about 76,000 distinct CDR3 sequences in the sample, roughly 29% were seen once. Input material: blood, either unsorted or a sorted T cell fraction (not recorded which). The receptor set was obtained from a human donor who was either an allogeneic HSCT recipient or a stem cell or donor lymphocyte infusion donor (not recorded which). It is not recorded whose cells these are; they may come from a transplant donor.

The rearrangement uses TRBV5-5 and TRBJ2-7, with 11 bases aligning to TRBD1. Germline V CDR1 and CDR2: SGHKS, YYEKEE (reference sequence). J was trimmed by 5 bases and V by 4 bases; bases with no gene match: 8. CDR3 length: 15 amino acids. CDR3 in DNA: TGTGCCAGCAGCCCCCGGACAGGGGGCTTTCACGAGCAGTACTTC. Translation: CASSPRTGGFHEQYF.

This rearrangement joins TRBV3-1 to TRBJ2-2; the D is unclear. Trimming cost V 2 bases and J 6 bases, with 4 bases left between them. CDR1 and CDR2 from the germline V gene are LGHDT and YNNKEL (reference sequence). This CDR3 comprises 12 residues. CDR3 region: CASSQNAGELFF. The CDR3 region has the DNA TGTGCCAGCAGCCAAAATGCCGGGGAGCTGTTTTTT.

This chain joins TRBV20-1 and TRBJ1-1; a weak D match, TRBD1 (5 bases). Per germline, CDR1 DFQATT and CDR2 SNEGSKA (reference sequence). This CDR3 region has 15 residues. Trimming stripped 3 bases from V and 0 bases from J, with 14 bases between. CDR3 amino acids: CSARTDISMNTEAFF. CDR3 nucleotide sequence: TGCAGTGCTAGGACGGACATTAGCATGAACACTGAAGCTTTCTTT.

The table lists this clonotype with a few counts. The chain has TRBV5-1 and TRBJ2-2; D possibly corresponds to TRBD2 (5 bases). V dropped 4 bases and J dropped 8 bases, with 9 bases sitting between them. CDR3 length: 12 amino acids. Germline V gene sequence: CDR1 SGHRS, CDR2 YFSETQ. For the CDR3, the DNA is TGCGCCAGCAGCGCAGGACTGGGGGAGCTGTTTTTT. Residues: CASSAGLGELFF.

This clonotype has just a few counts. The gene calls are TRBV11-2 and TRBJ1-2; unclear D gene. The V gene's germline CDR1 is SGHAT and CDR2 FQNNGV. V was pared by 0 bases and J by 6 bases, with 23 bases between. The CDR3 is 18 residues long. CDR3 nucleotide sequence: TGTGCCAGCAGCTTAGACGGTGGTATTCTTGGGCGTAGCCATGGCTACACCTTC. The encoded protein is CASSLDGGILGRSHGYTF.

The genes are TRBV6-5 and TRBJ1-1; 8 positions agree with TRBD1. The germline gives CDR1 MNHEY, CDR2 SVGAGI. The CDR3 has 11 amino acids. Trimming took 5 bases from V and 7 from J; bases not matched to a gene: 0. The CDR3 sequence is CASSGQGEAFF. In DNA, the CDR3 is TGTGCCAGCAGTGGACAGGGTGAAGCTTTCTTT.

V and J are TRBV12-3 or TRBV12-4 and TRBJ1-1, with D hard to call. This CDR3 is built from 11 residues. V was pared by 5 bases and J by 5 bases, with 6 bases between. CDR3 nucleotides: TGTGCCAGCAGTCGAGGTACTGAAGCTTTCTTT. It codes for CASSRGTEAFF.

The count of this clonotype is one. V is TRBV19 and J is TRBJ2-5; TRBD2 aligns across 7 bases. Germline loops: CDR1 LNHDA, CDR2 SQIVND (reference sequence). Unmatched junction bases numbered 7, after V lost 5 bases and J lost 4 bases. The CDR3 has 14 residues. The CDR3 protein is CASSGGTNGETQYF. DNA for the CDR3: TGTGCCAGTAGTGGGGGGACTAACGGAGAGACCCAGTACTTC. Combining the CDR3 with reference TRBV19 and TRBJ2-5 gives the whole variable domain DGGITQSPKYLFRKEGQNVTLSCEQNLNHDAMYWYRQDPGQGLRLIYYSQIVNDFQKGDIAEGYSVSREKKESFPLTVTSAQKNPTAFYLCASSGGTNGETQYFGPGTRLLVL.

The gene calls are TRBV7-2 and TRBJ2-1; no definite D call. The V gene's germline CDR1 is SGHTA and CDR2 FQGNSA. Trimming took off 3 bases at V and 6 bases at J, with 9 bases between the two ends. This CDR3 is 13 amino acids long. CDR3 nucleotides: TGTGCCAGCAGCTTCGCCAGGCTCAATGAGCAGTTCTTC. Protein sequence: CASSFARLNEQFF.

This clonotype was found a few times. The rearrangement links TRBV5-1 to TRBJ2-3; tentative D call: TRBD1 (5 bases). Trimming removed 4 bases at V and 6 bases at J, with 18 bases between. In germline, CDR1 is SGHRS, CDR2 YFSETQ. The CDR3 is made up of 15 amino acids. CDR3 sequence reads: CASSPLDILRDTQYF. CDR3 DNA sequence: TGCGCCAGCAGCCCACTGGACATCCTTCGGGATACGCAGTATTTT.

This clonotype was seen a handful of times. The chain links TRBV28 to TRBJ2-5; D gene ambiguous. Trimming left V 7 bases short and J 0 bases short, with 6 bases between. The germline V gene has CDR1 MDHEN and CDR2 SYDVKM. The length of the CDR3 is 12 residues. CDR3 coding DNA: TGTGCCAGCAAAGTAAACCAAGAGACCCAGTACTTC. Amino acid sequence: CASKVNQETQYF.

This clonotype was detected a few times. The CDR3 here is CASSIVGDQPQHF. CDR3 coding DNA: TGTGCCAGTAGTATTGTTGGAGATCAGCCCCAGCATTTT. The chain uses TRBV19 and TRBJ1-5, with D hard to call. The CDR3 spans 13 residues. Germline lookup yields CDR1 LNHDA and CDR2 SQIVND (reference sequence). Trimming removed 3 bases from V and 5 bases from J, with 8 bases in between.

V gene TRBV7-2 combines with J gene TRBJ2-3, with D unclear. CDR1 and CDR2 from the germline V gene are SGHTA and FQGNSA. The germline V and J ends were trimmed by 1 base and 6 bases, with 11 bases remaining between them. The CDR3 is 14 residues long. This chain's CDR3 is CASSLERWADTQYF. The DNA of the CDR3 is TGTGCCAGCAGCTTAGAAAGATGGGCCGATACGCAGTATTTT.

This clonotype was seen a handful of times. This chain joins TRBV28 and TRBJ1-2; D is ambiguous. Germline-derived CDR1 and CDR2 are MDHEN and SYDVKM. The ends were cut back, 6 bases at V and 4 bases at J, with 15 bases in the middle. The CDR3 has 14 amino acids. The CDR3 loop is CASSLGRRTYGYTF. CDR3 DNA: TGTGCCAGCAGCCTGGGCCGACGTACCTATGGCTACACCTTC.

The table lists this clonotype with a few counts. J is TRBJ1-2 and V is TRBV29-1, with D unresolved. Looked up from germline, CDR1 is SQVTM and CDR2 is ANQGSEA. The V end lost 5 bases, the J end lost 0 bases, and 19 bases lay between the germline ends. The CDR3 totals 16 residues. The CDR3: CSVRGSWHLTNYGYTF. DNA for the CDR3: TGCAGCGTTCGCGGTAGCTGGCACCTCACTAACTATGGCTACACCTTC.

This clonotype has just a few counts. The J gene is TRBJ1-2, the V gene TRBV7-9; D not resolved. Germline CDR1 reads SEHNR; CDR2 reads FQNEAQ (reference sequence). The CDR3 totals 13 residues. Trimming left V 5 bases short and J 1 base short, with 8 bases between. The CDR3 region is CASSPQSNYGYTF. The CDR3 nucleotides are TGTGCCAGCAGCCCGCAAAGTAACTATGGCTACACCTTC. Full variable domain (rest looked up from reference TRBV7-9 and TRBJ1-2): DTGVSQNPRHKITKRGQNVTFRCDPISEHNRLYWYRQTLGQGPEFLTYFQNEAQLEKSRLLSDRFSAERPKGSFSTLEIQRTEQGDSAMYLCASSPQSNYGYTFGSGTRLTVV.

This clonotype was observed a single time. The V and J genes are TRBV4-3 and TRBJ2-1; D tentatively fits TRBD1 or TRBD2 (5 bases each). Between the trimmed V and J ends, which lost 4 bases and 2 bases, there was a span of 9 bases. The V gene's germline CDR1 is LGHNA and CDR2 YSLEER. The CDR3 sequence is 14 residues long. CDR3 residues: CASSPGRTYNEQFF. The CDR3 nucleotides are TGCGCCAGCAGCCCGGGACGGACCTACAATGAGCAGTTCTTC.

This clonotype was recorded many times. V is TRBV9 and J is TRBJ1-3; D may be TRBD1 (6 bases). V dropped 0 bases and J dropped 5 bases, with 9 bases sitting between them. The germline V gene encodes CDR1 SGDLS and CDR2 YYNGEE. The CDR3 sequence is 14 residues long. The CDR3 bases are TGTGCCAGCAGCGTAGTGGGGGCCAGAAACACCATATATTTT. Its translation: CASSVVGARNTIYF.

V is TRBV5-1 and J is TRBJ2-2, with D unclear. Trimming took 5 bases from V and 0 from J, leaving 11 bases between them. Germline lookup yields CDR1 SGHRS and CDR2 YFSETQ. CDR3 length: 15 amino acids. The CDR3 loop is CASRRTFANTGELFF. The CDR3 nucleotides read TGCGCCAGCAGACGGACCTTCGCGAACACCGGGGAGCTGTTTTTT.

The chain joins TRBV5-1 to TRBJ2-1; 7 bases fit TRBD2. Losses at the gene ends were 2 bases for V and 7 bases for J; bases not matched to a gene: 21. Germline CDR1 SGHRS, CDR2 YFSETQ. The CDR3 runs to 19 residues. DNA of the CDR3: TGCGCCAGCAGCTTACCCGATAACCCCGGGACTACCCATTGGAATGAGCAGTTCTTC. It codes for CASSLPDNPGTTHWNEQFF.

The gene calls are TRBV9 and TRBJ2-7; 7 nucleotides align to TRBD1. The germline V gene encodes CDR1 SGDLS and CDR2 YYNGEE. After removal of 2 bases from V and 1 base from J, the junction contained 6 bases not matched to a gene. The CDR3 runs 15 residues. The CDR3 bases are TGTGCCAGCAGCGTCGGCCGGGACAGATCCTACGAGCAGTACTTC. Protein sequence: CASSVGRDRSYEQYF.

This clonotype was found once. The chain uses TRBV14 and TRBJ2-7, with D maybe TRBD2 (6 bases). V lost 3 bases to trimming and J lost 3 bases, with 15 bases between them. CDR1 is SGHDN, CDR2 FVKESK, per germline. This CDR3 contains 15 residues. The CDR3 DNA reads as TGTGCCAGCAGCCAGTTCGGCCGGGACTTCTACGAGCAGTACTTC. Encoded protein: CASSQFGRDFYEQYF.

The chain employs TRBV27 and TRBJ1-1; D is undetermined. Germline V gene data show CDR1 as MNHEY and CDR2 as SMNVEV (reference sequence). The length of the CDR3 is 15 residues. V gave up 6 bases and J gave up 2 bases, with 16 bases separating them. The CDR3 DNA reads TGTGCCAGCAGCCCCCTTCCCCCTATTAACACTGAAGCTTTCTTT. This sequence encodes CASSPLPPINTEAFF.

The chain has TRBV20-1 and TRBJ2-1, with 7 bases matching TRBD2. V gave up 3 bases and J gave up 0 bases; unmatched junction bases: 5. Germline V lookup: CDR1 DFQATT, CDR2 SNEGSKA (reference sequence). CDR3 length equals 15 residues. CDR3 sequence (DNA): TGCAGTGCTAGCCCAGCGGGGAGCTCCTACAATGAGCAGTTCTTC. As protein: CSASPAGSSYNEQFF.

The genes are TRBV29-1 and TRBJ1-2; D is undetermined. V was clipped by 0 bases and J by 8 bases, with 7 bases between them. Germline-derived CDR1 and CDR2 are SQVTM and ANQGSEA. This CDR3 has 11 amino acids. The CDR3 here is CSVEEDRGYTF. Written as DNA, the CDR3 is TGCAGCGTTGAAGAGGATCGAGGCTACACCTTC.

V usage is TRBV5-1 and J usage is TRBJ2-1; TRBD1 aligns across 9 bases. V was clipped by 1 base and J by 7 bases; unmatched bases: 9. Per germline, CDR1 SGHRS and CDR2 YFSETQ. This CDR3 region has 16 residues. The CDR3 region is CASSLTPGQGVNEQFF. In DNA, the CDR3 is TGCGCCAGCAGCTTGACTCCGGGACAGGGAGTTAATGAGCAGTTCTTC.

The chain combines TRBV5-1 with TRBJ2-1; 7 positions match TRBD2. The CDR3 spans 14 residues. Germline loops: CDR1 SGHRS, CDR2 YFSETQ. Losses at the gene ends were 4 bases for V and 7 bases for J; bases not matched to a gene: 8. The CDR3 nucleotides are TGCGCCAGCAGCCCGCGGGAGTATGGGAATGAGCAGTTCTTC. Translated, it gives CASSPREYGNEQFF.

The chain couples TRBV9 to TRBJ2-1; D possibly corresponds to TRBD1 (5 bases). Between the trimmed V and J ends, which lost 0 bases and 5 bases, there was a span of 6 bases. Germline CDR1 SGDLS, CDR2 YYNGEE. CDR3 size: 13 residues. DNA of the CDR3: TGTGCCAGCAGCGTAGGACAGCACAATGAGCAGTTCTTC. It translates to CASSVGQHNEQFF.

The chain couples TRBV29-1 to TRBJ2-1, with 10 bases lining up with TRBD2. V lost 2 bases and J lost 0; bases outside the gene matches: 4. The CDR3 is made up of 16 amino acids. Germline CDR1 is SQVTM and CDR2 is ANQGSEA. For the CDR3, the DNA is TGCAGCGTTGAACTAGCGGGAGTAGGCTCCTACAATGAGCAGTTCTTC. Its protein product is CSVELAGVGSYNEQFF.

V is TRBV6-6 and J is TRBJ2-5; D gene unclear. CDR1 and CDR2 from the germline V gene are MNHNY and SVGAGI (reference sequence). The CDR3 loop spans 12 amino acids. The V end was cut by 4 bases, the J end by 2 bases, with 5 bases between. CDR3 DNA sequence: TGTGCCAGCAGTTCCCCGCAAGAGACCCAGTACTTC. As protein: CASSSPQETQYF.